Below are 9 T cell receptor beta chains sequenced from a single sample in a study of follicular helper T cells after annual influenza vaccination. TCRdb keeps only in-frame clones here, not all; method: immunoSEQ multiplex PCR. The sample holds 26,000 or so clones, 70% to 90% seen once. Time point here: 2014-2015 season, pre-vaccination. Specimen: CXCR5+ CD38- circulating T follicular helper cells from blood, collected on the day of influenza vaccination. Specified subset: circulating Tfh, non-naive CD4+CXCR5+PD-1+ (ICOS+CD38+ or ICOS-CD38-). These receptor sequences come from an adult who received the influenza vaccine.

This clone was detected only a few times. The gene calls are TRBV10-2 and TRBJ1-4; no firm D call. Germline CDR1 WSHSY, CDR2 SAAADI. The CDR3 is made up of 15 amino acids. Trimming shortened V by 3 bases and J by 8 bases, and 16 bases separated the two germline ends. CDR3 nucleotide sequence: TGCGCCAGCAGTGACTACTCCGCAGGCAAGGAAAAACTGTTTTTT. Protein product: CASSDYSAGKEKLFF.

In this sample, this clone turned up once. The chain uses TRBV6-1 and TRBJ2-7; the match to TRBD1 covers 9 bases. From germline, CDR1 is MNHNS and CDR2 SASEGT. The V gene end was trimmed by 9 bases and the J gene end by 3 bases; junction bases not matched to a gene: 9. The CDR3 has 14 amino acids. The CDR3 spells CASNTGTGNYEQYF. As DNA, the CDR3 is TGTGCCAGTAACACCGGGACAGGGAACTACGAGCAGTACTTC.

The rearrangement uses TRBV5-1 and TRBJ2-2, with a tentative D call TRBD2 (5 bases). Germline loops: CDR1 SGHRS, CDR2 YFSETQ. The V and J ends lost 3 bases and 5 bases respectively, with 11 bases between them. This CDR3 is built from 14 residues. In DNA, the CDR3 is TGCGCCAGCAGCTACCAAACGGGAACCGGGGAGCTGTTTTTT. Its protein is CASSYQTGTGELFF.

This CDR3 is CASSSRGAGANVLTF. The CDR3, as DNA: TGTGCCAGCAGTTCACGGGGAGCTGGGGCCAACGTCCTGACTTTC. The chain has TRBV6-5 and TRBJ2-6; D possibly corresponds to TRBD2 (5 bases). V lost 4 bases, J lost 2 bases, and 9 bases lay in between. Germline V gene data show CDR1 as MNHEY and CDR2 as SVGAGI. The CDR3 length is 15 residues.

The chain links TRBV9 to TRBJ2-2; 12 bases align to TRBD2. This CDR3 contains 15 residues. Unmatched junction bases numbered 3, after V lost 3 bases and J lost 6 bases. The V gene's germline CDR1 is SGDLS and CDR2 YYNGEE. The CDR3 is CASSGLAGEAGELFF. The CDR3 bases are TGTGCCAGCAGCGGACTAGCGGGAGAAGCCGGGGAGCTGTTTTTT.

The table lists this clone with a few counts. This chain links TRBV7-6 with TRBJ1-6, with a possible D match to TRBD1 (5 bases). The CDR3 spans 15 residues. Trimming took off 2 bases at V and 7 bases at J, with 12 bases between the two ends. Germline V CDR1 and CDR2: SGHVS, FNYEAQ. CDR3 in amino acids: CASSLTMGGNSPLHF. Here the CDR3 DNA reads TGTGCCAGCAGCTTAACGATGGGGGGGAATTCACCCCTCCACTTT.

This sequence joins TRBV7-8 and TRBJ2-3; D is ambiguous. CDR1 is SGHVS and CDR2 is FQNEAQ in the germline V gene. The CDR3 loop spans 14 amino acids. Trimming took 5 bases from V and 0 from J, leaving 9 bases between them. In nucleotides, the CDR3 is TGTGCCAGCAGCCCAGTGACTAGCACAGATACGCAGTATTTT. Protein: CASSPVTSTDTQYF.

V usage is TRBV6-1 and J usage is TRBJ1-2; D not resolved. Trimming left V 4 bases short and J 8 bases short, with 17 bases between. CDR3 length: 14 residues. The germline V gene has CDR1 MNHNS and CDR2 SASEGT. CDR3 sequence reads: CASSGQVQRRGYTF. The CDR3 DNA sequence: TGTGCCAGCAGTGGGCAGGTCCAGAGACGCGGCTACACCTTC.

The chain joins TRBV27 to TRBJ1-1; tentative D call: TRBD1 (6 bases). The CDR3 has 14 residues. The germline V gene encodes CDR1 MNHEY and CDR2 SMNVEV (reference sequence). Trimming removed 6 bases at V and 5 bases at J, with 16 bases between. The CDR3 region has the DNA TGTGCCAGCAGCCCCGGGGGGGGGCGGACTGAAGCTTTCTTT. Its protein product is CASSPGGGRTEAFF.